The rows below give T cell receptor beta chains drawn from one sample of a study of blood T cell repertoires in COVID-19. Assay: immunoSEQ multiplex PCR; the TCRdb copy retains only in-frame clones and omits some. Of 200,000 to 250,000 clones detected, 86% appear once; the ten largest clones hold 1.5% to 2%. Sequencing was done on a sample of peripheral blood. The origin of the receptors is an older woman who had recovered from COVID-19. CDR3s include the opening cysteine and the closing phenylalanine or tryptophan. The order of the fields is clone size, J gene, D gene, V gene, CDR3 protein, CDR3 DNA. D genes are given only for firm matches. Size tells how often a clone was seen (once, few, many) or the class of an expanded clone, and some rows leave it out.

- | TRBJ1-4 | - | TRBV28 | CASSLGEGLEKLFF | TGTGCCAGCAGTTTAGGCGAGGGCCTGGAAAAACTGTTTTTT
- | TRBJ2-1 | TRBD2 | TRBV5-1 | CASRNLAGAKNSEQFF | TGCGCCAGCAGGAACCTAGCGGGGGCCAAGAATAGTGAGCAGTTCTTC
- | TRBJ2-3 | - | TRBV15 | CATSRGPSIVDTQYF | TGTGCCACCAGCAGAGGCCCTTCAATAGTAGATACGCAGTATTTT
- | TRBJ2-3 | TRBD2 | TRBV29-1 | CSVPTSGLTDTQYF | TGCAGCGTCCCGACTAGCGGTCTCACAGATACGCAGTATTTT
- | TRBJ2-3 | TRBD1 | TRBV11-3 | CASSPGQATDTQYF | TGTGCCAGCAGCCCGGGACAGGCGACAGATACGCAGTATTTT
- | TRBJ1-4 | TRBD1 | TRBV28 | CASAKQGASGEKLFF | TGTGCCAGCGCTAAACAGGGGGCGTCCGGTGAAAAACTGTTTTTT
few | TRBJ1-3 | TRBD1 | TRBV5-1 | CASSLDVQGVTGNTIYF | TGCGCCAGCAGCTTGGACGTCCAGGGGGTAACTGGAAACACCATATATTTT
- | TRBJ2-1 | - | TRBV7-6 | CASSFSNEQFF | TGTGCCAGCAGCTTCTCCAATGAGCAGTTCTTC
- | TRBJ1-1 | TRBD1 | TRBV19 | CASSPWETGASNTEAFF | TGTGCCAGTAGTCCGTGGGAGACAGGGGCCTCGAACACTGAAGCTTTCTTT
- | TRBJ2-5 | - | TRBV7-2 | CASSVIRGAQETQYF | TGTGCCAGCAGCGTTATCCGGGGGGCCCAAGAGACCCAGTACTTC
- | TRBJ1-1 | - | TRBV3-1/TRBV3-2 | CASSQEIWARHTEAFF | TGTGCCAGCAGCCAGGAAATATGGGCCAGGCACACTGAAGCTTTCTTT
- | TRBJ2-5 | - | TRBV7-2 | CASSFQARKIQETQYF | TGTGCCAGCAGCTTTCAGGCGCGAAAAATACAAGAGACCCAGTACTTC
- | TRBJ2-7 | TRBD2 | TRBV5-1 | CASSPSGGNYEQYF | TGCGCCAGCAGCCCTAGCGGGGGTAACTACGAGCAGTACTTC
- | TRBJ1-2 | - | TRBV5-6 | CASISLGPLSGYTF | TGTGCCAGCATCTCCCTGGGGCCCCTGTCTGGCTACACCTTC
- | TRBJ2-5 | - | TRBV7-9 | CASSSRTERTQYF | TGTGCCAGCAGCTCACGCACTGAGAGGACCCAGTACTTC
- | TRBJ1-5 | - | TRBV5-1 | CASSLLGGDGQPQHF | TGCGCCAGCAGCTTGTTAGGGGGGGACGGTCAGCCCCAGCATTTT
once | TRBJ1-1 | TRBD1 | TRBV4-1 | CASSQTRQGREEAFF | TGCGCCAGCAGCCAAACAAGACAGGGAAGGGAGGAAGCTTTCTTT
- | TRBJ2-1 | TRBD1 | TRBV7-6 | CASSSTGVYYNEQFF | TGTGCCAGCAGTTCTACAGGGGTTTACTACAATGAGCAGTTCTTC
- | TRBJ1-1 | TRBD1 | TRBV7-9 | CASGIIGDRNTEAFF | TGTGCCAGCGGTATTATAGGGGACAGAAACACTGAAGCTTTCTTT
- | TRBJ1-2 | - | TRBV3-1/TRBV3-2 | CASSQNRQNGYTF | TGTGCCAGCAGCCAGAATCGACAGAATGGCTACACCTTC
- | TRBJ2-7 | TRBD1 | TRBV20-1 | CSASATGTGEQYF | TGCAGTGCTAGTGCGACAGGGACGGGAGAGCAGTACTTC
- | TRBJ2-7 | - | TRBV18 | CASSLGTIGGYEQYF | TGTGCCAGCTCACTTGGGACAATTGGGGGCTACGAGCAGTACTTC
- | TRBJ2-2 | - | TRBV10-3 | CAISVSLNSGELFF | TGTGCCATCAGTGTTTCGTTAAACTCCGGGGAGCTGTTTTTT
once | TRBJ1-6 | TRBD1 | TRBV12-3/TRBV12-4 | CASSGQGNSPLHF | TGTGCCAGCAGCGGACAGGGTAATTCACCCCTCCACTTT
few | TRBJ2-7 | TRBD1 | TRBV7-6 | CASSLAAHGQGGNEQYF | TGTGCCAGCAGCTTAGCAGCCCACGGACAGGGGGGGAACGAGCAGTACTTC
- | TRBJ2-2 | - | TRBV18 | CASSPFRGLRTSNTGELFF | TGTGCCAGCTCACCATTTCGTGGGCTACGAACCTCGAACACCGGGGAGCTGTTTTTT
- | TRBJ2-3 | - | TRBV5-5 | CASSLGRAIDTQYF | TGTGCCAGCAGCTTGGGCAGGGCTATCGATACGCAGTATTTT
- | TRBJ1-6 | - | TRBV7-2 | CASSSSYGNSPLHF | TGTGCCAGCAGCTCTTCTTACGGTAATTCACCCCTCCACTTT
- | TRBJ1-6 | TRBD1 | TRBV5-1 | CASSLAGQALSPLHF | TGCGCCAGCAGCTTGGCCGGACAGGCCCTTTCACCCCTCCACTTT
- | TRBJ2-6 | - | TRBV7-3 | CASSSSGVGANVLTF | TGTGCCAGCAGCTCCTCAGGGGTTGGGGCCAACGTCCTGACTTTC
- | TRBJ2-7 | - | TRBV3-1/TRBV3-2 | CASSQEADPTLSYEQYF | TGTGCCAGCAGCCAAGAGGCAGATCCCACCCTTTCCTACGAGCAGTACTTC
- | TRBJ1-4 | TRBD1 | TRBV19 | CASSMGQWNEKLFF | TGTGCCAGTAGTATGGGACAGTGGAATGAAAAACTGTTTTTT
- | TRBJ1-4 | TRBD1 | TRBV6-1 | CASSDRPGDRGLGGTVLFF | TGTGCCAGCAGTGACCGCCCGGGGGACAGGGGCCTCGGGGGGACTGTGTTGTTTTTT
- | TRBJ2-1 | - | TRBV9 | CASSPYGRGEQFF | TGTGCCAGCAGCCCATATGGTAGGGGGGAGCAGTTCTTC
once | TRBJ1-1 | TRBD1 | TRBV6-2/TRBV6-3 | CASSKKTGALNTEAFF | TGTGCCAGCAGTAAAAAGACAGGGGCCCTGAACACTGAAGCTTTCTTT
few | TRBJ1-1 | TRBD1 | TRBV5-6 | CASTRQGDGEAFF | TGTGCCAGCACCCGACAGGGGGATGGTGAAGCTTTCTTT
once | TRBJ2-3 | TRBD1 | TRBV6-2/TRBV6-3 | CASSYNLDRADTQYF | TGTGCCAGCAGCTATAACCTAGACAGGGCAGATACGCAGTATTTT
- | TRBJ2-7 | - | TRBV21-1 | CASFGGQGLSYEQYF | TGTGCCAGCTTCGGCGGGCAGGGGCTCTCCTACGAGCAGTACTTC
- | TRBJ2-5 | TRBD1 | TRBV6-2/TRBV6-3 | CASSNQGARETQYF | TGTGCCAGCAGTAATCAGGGGGCTCGTGAGACCCAGTACTTC
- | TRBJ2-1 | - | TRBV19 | CASMRVPYNEQFF | TGTGCCAGTATGCGGGTTCCCTACAATGAGCAGTTCTTC
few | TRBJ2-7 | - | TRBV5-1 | CASRTGTIDEQYF | TGCGCCAGCAGAACGGGGACAATCGACGAGCAGTACTTC
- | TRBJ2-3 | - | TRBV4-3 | CASSHRQSTDTQYF | TGCGCCAGCAGCCATCGACAGTCCACAGATACGCAGTATTTT
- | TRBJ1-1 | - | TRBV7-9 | CASSINSGVTEAFF | TGTGCCAGCAGCATCAACTCGGGGGTTACTGAAGCTTTCTTT
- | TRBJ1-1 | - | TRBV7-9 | CASSSHWNTEAFF | TGTGCCAGCAGCTCACATTGGAACACTGAAGCTTTCTTT